A single sample gave rise to the 14 T cell receptor beta chains below, sequenced in a study of control samples from healthy donors and cancer patients. Only in-frame clones appear in the TCRdb table, and some are missing; sequencing was by immunoSEQ multiplex PCR. Of approximately 140,000 clones listed, roughly 89% were seen once; the top ten hold more than 6.5%. Sequenced sample: blood. Receptor source: a man between 18 and 35 years old in good health.

The V call is TRBV5-1, the J call TRBJ1-1, with no clear D. Trimming took off 1 base at V and 0 bases at J, with 13 bases between the two ends. From germline, CDR1 is SGHRS and CDR2 YFSETQ. There are 16 residues in the CDR3. CDR3 amino acids: CASSLYSAELNTEAFF. The CDR3 region has the DNA TGCGCCAGCAGCTTGTATTCTGCAGAATTGAACACTGAAGCTTTCTTT.

This chain links TRBV7-2 with TRBJ2-4; TRBD2 matches 9 bases. The CDR3 runs 16 residues. Per the germline V gene, CDR1 is SGHTA and CDR2 is FQGNSA. V lost 4 bases and J lost 4; bases outside the gene matches: 8. The CDR3 loop reads CASSSPSGGYKNIQYF. For the CDR3, the DNA is TGTGCCAGCAGCTCCCCGAGCGGGGGGTATAAAAACATTCAGTACTTC.

The chain uses TRBV6-1 and TRBJ1-1, with D hard to call. Germline-derived CDR1 and CDR2 are MNHNS and SASEGT. This CDR3 region has 13 residues. V lost 1 base to trimming and J lost 5 bases, with 8 bases between them. The CDR3 DNA sequence: TGTGCCAGCAGTGAAGGGGTCGAGACTGAAGCTTTCTTT. This encodes CASSEGVETEAFF.

There are a few counts of this clone. The V call is TRBV29-1, the J call TRBJ2-7; 9 nucleotides line up with TRBD1. V lost 8 bases, J lost 1 base, and 6 bases stayed unmatched. The CDR3 spans 13 residues. Per the germline V gene, CDR1 is SQVTM and CDR2 is ANQGSEA. The CDR3 loop is CSFRDRDSYEQYF. The CDR3 region has the DNA TGCAGCTTTAGGGACAGGGATTCCTACGAGCAGTACTTC.

The CDR3 region is CASSRITHGYTF. DNA of the CDR3: TGTGCCAGTAGCAGAATAACTCATGGCTACACCTTC. The chain employs TRBV19 and TRBJ1-2; D unresolved. The CDR3 runs 12 residues. Trimming pared 6 bases from V and 6 bases from J, leaving 11 bases between. Germline V gene data show CDR1 as LNHDA and CDR2 as SQIVND (reference sequence).

CDR3 DNA: TGTGCCACCAAGGACAGGAAGAACACCGGGGAGCTGTTTTTT. Its translation: CATKDRKNTGELFF. The chain employs TRBV24-1 and TRBJ2-2; TRBD1 matches 7 bases. V dropped 8 bases and J dropped 1; count of bases not matched to a gene: 3. From germline, CDR1 is KGHDR and CDR2 SFDVKD. The CDR3 loop spans 14 amino acids.

This chain joins TRBV7-3 and TRBJ2-5; either TRBD1 or TRBD2 may supply D (6 bases each). V dropped 4 bases and J dropped 2 bases, with 20 bases sitting between them. Looked up from germline, CDR1 is SGHTA and CDR2 is FQGTGA. This CDR3 has 17 residues. CDR3 protein: CASSSQRGGTVQETQYF. The CDR3 DNA reads as TGTGCCAGCAGCTCCCAAAGAGGGGGGACTGTGCAAGAGACCCAGTACTTC.

V usage is TRBV7-3 and J usage is TRBJ1-1; D unclear. Germline CDR1 SGHTA, CDR2 FQGTGA. This CDR3 comprises 13 residues. Trimming left V 2 bases short and J 8 bases short, with 12 bases between. The CDR3 DNA reads TGTGCCAGCAGCTTATCCGGAGAACGGGAAGCTTTCTTT. Encoded protein: CASSLSGEREAFF.

The chain couples TRBV5-1 to TRBJ2-3; 7 nucleotides agree with TRBD2. CDR3 length: 14 residues. The V gene's germline CDR1 is SGHRS and CDR2 YFSETQ. V trimming: 5 bases; J trimming: 3 bases; junction bases outside the gene matches: 6. This CDR3 reads CASSRTRATDTQYF. The CDR3 DNA follows: TGCGCCAGCAGTCGGACTAGAGCGACAGATACGCAGTATTTT.

V usage is TRBV28 and J usage is TRBJ2-7; D unresolved. CDR1 is MDHEN, CDR2 SYDVKM, per germline. The CDR3 consists of 13 residues. V lost 5 bases, J lost 2 bases, and 10 bases lay in between. The CDR3 bases are TGTGCCAGCAGTACCCCAAGTACCTACGAGCAGTACTTC. This translates into CASSTPSTYEQYF.

V and J are TRBV9 and TRBJ1-5, with TRBD1 identical over 8 bases. Unmatched junction bases numbered 9, after V lost 3 bases and J lost 7 bases. This CDR3 has 15 amino acids. Germline V CDR1 and CDR2: SGDLS, YYNGEE. CDR3 sequence: CASSGSGGVGQPQHF. DNA of the CDR3: TGTGCCAGCAGCGGATCAGGGGGCGTGGGGCAGCCCCAGCATTTT.

The V call is TRBV18, the J call TRBJ2-1; 10 nucleotides line up with TRBD2. CDR1 KGHSH and CDR2 LQKENI come from the germline V gene. J was trimmed by 9 bases and V by 0 bases; bases with no gene match: 5. The CDR3 length is 15 residues. The CDR3 bases are TGTGCCAGCTCACCACCGAGCGGGGGGGCAATTGAGCAGTTCTTC. Protein sequence: CASSPPSGGAIEQFF.

This clone was seen only once. The chain has TRBV4-1 and TRBJ1-3; D is uncertain. Germline V gene sequence: CDR1 MGHRA, CDR2 YSYEKL. The CDR3 length is 12 residues. The V and J ends lost 1 base and 7 bases respectively, with 5 bases between them. The CDR3 loop is CASSQGSNTIYF. The DNA for the CDR3 is TGCGCCAGCAGCCAAGGTTCGAACACCATATATTTT.

The rearrangement uses TRBV9 and TRBJ2-5; D is possibly TRBD1 (6 bases). CDR3 length: 15 residues. The germline CDR1 and CDR2 sequences are SGDLS and YYNGEE. The V gene lost 0 bases and the J gene lost 5 bases, with 14 bases spanning the gap. As DNA, the CDR3 is TGTGCCAGCAGCGTAGGGGTGGGGGCCCGGGAGACCCAGTACTTC. This gives the protein CASSVGVGARETQYF.